A single sample gave rise to the 9 T cell receptor beta chains below, sequenced in a study of cytomegalovirus exposure and HLA in healthy donors (dated by TCRdb to the late 2010s). The library was generated by the immunoSEQ multiplex PCR assay. The multiplex PCR relied on a mix of 60 forward primers for TCR Vbeta segments and 13 reverse primers for TCR Jbeta segments. The immuneACCESS repertoire file appears here via TCRdb, limited to in-frame rearrangements. These files lack a portion of the clones; in checked studies, under half of the deficit traces to unresolved V genes, and the cause of the others is not known. Here the sample has roughly 160,000 clones; 70% to 90% occur a single time. The top ten clones comprise about 9.3% of the sample. Sequencing input: PBMCs. These receptor sequences come from a man younger than 35 in good health and CMV-seropositive.

The gene calls are TRBV4-3 and TRBJ1-4, with 7 bases identical to TRBD1. V lost 2 bases to trimming and J lost 7 bases; unmatched junction nucleotides: 1. Germline CDR1 and CDR2: LGHNA and YSLEER. This CDR3 has 13 residues. The CDR3, as DNA: TGCGCCAGCAGCCAACAGGGGGGTGAAAAACTGTTTTTT. Translating gives CASSQQGGEKLFF.

The chain recombines TRBV18 with TRBJ2-7; no clear D gene. V lost 3 bases and J 6 bases, leaving 12 bases between the germline ends. CDR1 KGHSH and CDR2 LQKENI come from the germline V gene. The CDR3 is 13 amino acids. CDR3 bases: TGTGCCAGCTCACCTTTCGGGTCGGTCGAGCAGTACTTC. Protein: CASSPFGSVEQYF. Variable domain in full (rest from reference TRBV18 and TRBJ2-7): NAGVMQNPRHLVRRRGQEARLRCSPMKGHSHVYWYRQLPEEGLKFMVYLQKENIIDESGMPKERFSAEFPKEGPSILRIQQVVRGDSAAYFCASSPFGSVEQYFGPGTRLTVT.

The CDR3 nucleotides read TGCGCCAGCAGCTTGGGGGGGACAGCCTCCTACGAGCAGTACTTC. It translates to CASSLGGTASYEQYF. The J gene is TRBJ2-7, the V gene TRBV5-1; 7 positions agree with TRBD1. After removal of 0 bases from V and 0 bases from J, the junction contained 3 bases not matched to a gene. Looked up from germline, CDR1 is SGHRS and CDR2 is YFSETQ. CDR3 size: 15 residues.

This chain uses TRBV13 with TRBJ1-4, with TRBD1 as a possible D gene (5 bases). V was clipped by 5 bases and J by 8 bases, with 15 bases between them. Germline values: CDR1 PRHDT, CDR2 FYEKMQ (reference sequence). The CDR3 runs 14 residues. For the CDR3, the DNA is TGTGCCAGCAGCCCTCGGGGGGTAGGGGAAAAACTGTTTTTT. Translated: CASSPRGVGEKLFF.

This chain uses TRBV30 with TRBJ2-3, with 7 bases that match TRBD1. This CDR3 contains 15 residues. CDR1 and CDR2 from the germline V gene are GTSNPN and SVGIG (reference sequence). The V and J ends lost 5 bases and 1 base, in that order; junction bases with no gene match: 9. In DNA form, the CDR3 reads TGTGCCTGGGTTGAGGACACAGGGGGCACAGATACGCAGTATTTT. This gives the protein CAWVEDTGGTDTQYF.

The genes are TRBV5-1 and TRBJ1-1; D unresolved. Germline loops: CDR1 SGHRS, CDR2 YFSETQ. Between the trimmed V and J ends, which lost 1 base and 3 bases, there was a span of 7 bases. The CDR3 has 13 residues. The CDR3 here is CASSLPGDTEAFF. DNA for the CDR3: TGCGCCAGCAGCTTGCCGGGAGACACTGAAGCTTTCTTT.

The chain recombines TRBV4-3 with TRBJ1-2, with 10 bases fitting TRBD1. The CDR3 loop spans 13 amino acids. V lost 6 bases and J lost 4; bases outside the gene matches: 2. The germline V gene has CDR1 LGHNA and CDR2 YSLEER. The CDR3 DNA sequence: TGCGCCAGCAGGGGGACAGGGGCCTATGGCTACACCTTC. Its protein product is CASRGTGAYGYTF.

The chain carries TRBV2 and TRBJ2-1; D is possibly TRBD2 (6 bases). The CDR3 has 14 residues. Germline V gene data show CDR1 as SNHLY and CDR2 as FYNNEI. The V end lost 6 bases, the J end lost 7 bases, and 16 bases lay between the germline ends. CDR3 bases: TGTGCCAGCAGGACGAGAGAAGGGAGGAATGAGCAGTTCTTC. Protein product: CASRTREGRNEQFF.

This chain uses TRBV6-6 with TRBJ2-7; TRBD1 is a possible D gene (5 bases). The V end lost 3 bases, the J end lost 6 bases, and 9 bases lay between the germline ends. Germline lookup yields CDR1 MNHNY and CDR2 SVGAGI (reference sequence). The length of the CDR3 is 12 residues. Here the CDR3 DNA reads TGTGCCAGCAGTTATGTAAGGGGCGAGCAGTACTTC. This encodes CASSYVRGEQYF.